The next 11 T cell receptor beta chains were all read from a single sample in a study of cytomegalovirus exposure and HLA in healthy donors. Researchers ran the PCR with 60 Vbeta and 13 Jbeta primers. Clones were sequenced by immunoSEQ multiplex PCR, and TCRdb holds only the in-frame ones, with some missing. The sample consists of 150,000 to 200,000 clones, approximately 82% of them appearing once. Sequenced material: PBMCs. These receptor sequences come from a woman aged 30 to 39 in good health and CMV-seronegative.

This chain links TRBV7-9 with TRBJ1-4, with TRBD1 matching 7 bases. The germline V gene encodes CDR1 SEHNR and CDR2 FQNEAQ (reference sequence). Trimming took 5 bases from V and 3 from J; bases not matched to a gene: 12. CDR3 length: 17 residues. The CDR3 region has the DNA TGTGCCAGCAGCGAATCCTATTACAGGGGAGCTAATGAAAAACTGTTTTTT. Translating gives CASSESYYRGANEKLFF. The complete variable domain, with remaining parts taken from reference TRBV7-9 and TRBJ1-4, reads DTGVSQNPRHKITKRGQNVTFRCDPISEHNRLYWYRQTLGQGPEFLTYFQNEAQLEKSRLLSDRFSAERPKGSFSTLEIQRTEQGDSAMYLCASSESYYRGANEKLFFGSGTQLSVL.

This clone was counted a few times. This chain links TRBV6-6 with TRBJ1-4; 8 bases fit TRBD1. The CDR3 runs 16 residues. The V segment lost 6 bases and the J segment 4 bases; nucleotides outside the gene matches: 10. Germline V gene data show CDR1 as MNHNY and CDR2 as SVGAGI (reference sequence). CDR3 amino acids: CASRYTGQVNNEKLFF. CDR3 coding DNA: TGTGCCAGCAGGTACACGGGACAGGTTAATAATGAAAAACTGTTTTTT.

The chain has TRBV10-3 and TRBJ1-2; TRBD1 agrees at 7 bases. Trimming removed 3 bases from V and 8 bases from J; junction bases left unmatched: 6. The germline gives CDR1 ENHRY, CDR2 SYGVKD. The CDR3 consists of 13 residues. The CDR3 nucleotides are TGTGCCATCAGTGAAAGGGGGCGGGAAGGCTACACCTTC. Translated, it gives CAISERGREGYTF.

This clone was counted a single time. The rearrangement links TRBV7-6 to TRBJ2-3; TRBD1 agrees at 7 bases. Germline CDR1 SGHVS, CDR2 FNYEAQ. V was pared by 4 bases and J by 3 bases, with 10 bases of the junction left unmatched. The CDR3 covers 16 residues. The CDR3 nucleotides are TGTGCCAGCAGCTCCCCGACAGGGCGGTGGACAGATACGCAGTATTTT. This encodes CASSSPTGRWTDTQYF.

The chain uses TRBV30 and TRBJ2-1; TRBD2 agrees at 12 bases. J was trimmed by 10 bases and V by 2 bases; bases with no gene match: 9. The CDR3 extends over 15 amino acids. CDR1 and CDR2 (germline): GTSNPN, SVGIG (reference sequence). DNA of the CDR3: TGTGCCTGGAGTCCGGGACTAGCGGGTCCGTTGGAGCAGTTCTTC. As protein: CAWSPGLAGPLEQFF.

V usage is TRBV6-1 and J usage is TRBJ1-2; D remains unclear. The V and J ends lost 4 bases and 2 bases respectively, with 11 bases between them. Germline assignment: CDR1 MNHNS and CDR2 SASEGT. The CDR3 runs 14 residues. CDR3 nucleotide sequence: TGTGCCAGCAGTGGTTGGCAGAACAACTATGGCTACACCTTC. Translation: CASSGWQNNYGYTF.

V gene TRBV11-3 combines with J gene TRBJ2-5, with 7 bases that match TRBD1. The CDR3 is made up of 15 amino acids. The J segment lost 0 bases and the V segment lost 0 bases, leaving 1 base of the junction unmatched. The germline V gene encodes CDR1 SGHNT and CDR2 YENEEA. The CDR3 is CASSLEDRDQETQYF. The CDR3 nucleotides read TGTGCCAGCAGCTTAGAAGACAGGGACCAAGAGACCCAGTACTTC.

This clone was detected only a few times. The genes are TRBV27 and TRBJ2-7; possibly TRBD2 for D (5 bases). Trimming took off 4 bases at V and 0 bases at J, with 13 bases between the two ends. CDR3 length equals 15 residues. Germline V gene lookup returns CDR1 MNHEY and CDR2 SMNVEV (reference sequence). In DNA, the CDR3 is TGTGCCAGCAGTTCCGGGCCCCGGGGCTCCTACGAGCAGTACTTC. It specifies CASSSGPRGSYEQYF.

The rearrangement joins TRBV29-1 to TRBJ1-3; 7 nucleotides match TRBD1. CDR3 length: 13 residues. The V segment lost 6 bases and the J segment 3 bases; nucleotides outside the gene matches: 5. CDR1 and CDR2 (germline): SQVTM, ANQGSEA. For the CDR3, the DNA is TGCAGCGTCGACAGGGAAGGTGGAAACACCATATATTTT. Protein: CSVDREGGNTIYF.

V usage is TRBV19 and J usage is TRBJ2-3, with TRBD1 identical over 8 bases. The CDR3 is 16 residues long. The germline V gene encodes CDR1 LNHDA and CDR2 SQIVND (reference sequence). The trim removed 3 bases at V and 5 bases at J, leaving 10 bases unmatched. DNA of the CDR3: TGTGCCAGTAGTATTTCTAGTCAGGGGGCGAGAGATACGCAGTATTTT. Translated: CASSISSQGARDTQYF.

The rearrangement uses TRBV14 and TRBJ1-3; tentatively, D is TRBD1 (6 bases). From germline, CDR1 is SGHDN and CDR2 FVKESK. V lost 4 bases and J lost 8, with 15 bases in between. This CDR3 comprises 14 residues. The CDR3 sequence is CASSRDLQGHTIYF. CDR3 in DNA: TGTGCCAGCAGCCGAGACTTACAGGGACACACCATATATTTT.